The 9 T cell receptor beta chains reported below all come from one sample, sequenced in a study of T-cell memory formation after mild COVID-19. TCRdb recomputed calls from the 5' RACE reads with MiXCR, one row per CDR3 protein. The sample includes a few hundred thousand distinct CDR3 sequences, around 28% seen only once; the top ten take around an eighth. The sample was PBMCs or a T cell subset sorted from them (not recorded which). These receptors were obtained from an adult woman who had mild COVID-19 (a few samples of this study predate the infection). Cell type and time point are not known.

This rearrangement joins TRBV20-1 to TRBJ2-3; tentative D call: TRBD2 (5 bases). V lost 4 bases and J 0 bases, leaving 14 bases between the germline ends. Germline V lookup: CDR1 DFQATT, CDR2 SNEGSKA (reference sequence). The CDR3 is made up of 15 amino acids. The CDR3: CSATPLGESTDTQYF. CDR3 coding DNA: TGCAGTGCTACCCCACTGGGAGAAAGCACAGATACGCAGTATTTT.

The chain employs TRBV12-3 or TRBV12-4 and TRBJ2-1; 8 bases map to TRBD1. V shed 4 bases, J shed 5 bases, and the junction held 10 bases outside the gene matches. This CDR3 spans 16 amino acids. CDR3 protein: CASSSAFGQGDNEQFF. Written as DNA, the CDR3 is TGTGCCAGCAGTTCCGCCTTCGGACAGGGCGACAATGAGCAGTTCTTC.

This rearrangement joins TRBV7-3 to TRBJ2-7; TRBD2 matches at 8 bases. The CDR3 totals 14 residues. Per germline, CDR1 SGHTA and CDR2 FQGTGA. Unmatched junction bases numbered 10, after V lost 5 bases and J lost 7 bases. The CDR3 is CASSPIAGSREQYF. CDR3 sequence (DNA): TGTGCCAGCAGCCCAATAGCGGGAAGTAGGGAGCAGTACTTC.

The chain uses TRBV7-3 and TRBJ1-1; maybe TRBD1 (6 bases). Germline V gives CDR1 SGHTA, CDR2 FQGTGA. The CDR3 is made up of 15 amino acids. The germline V and J ends were trimmed by 2 bases and 12 bases, with 22 bases remaining between them. CDR3 sequence reads: CASSLLPPPQGMTFF. The CDR3 DNA is TGTGCCAGCAGCTTATTGCCCCCCCCACAGGGTATGACTTTCTTT.

This clonotype has just a few counts. The V call is TRBV4-1, the J call TRBJ1-5; no firm D call. V was cut by 0 bases and J by 0 bases, with 6 bases left in between. CDR3 length: 15 amino acids. The V gene's germline CDR1 is MGHRA and CDR2 YSYEKL. CDR3 region: CASSQDGDSNQPQHF. In nucleotides, the CDR3 is TGCGCCAGCAGCCAAGACGGGGATAGCAATCAGCCCCAGCATTTT.

This clonotype was detected only a few times. J is TRBJ2-3 and V is TRBV28; TRBD2 matches at 12 bases. Germline CDR1 reads MDHEN; CDR2 reads SYDVKM. The CDR3 extends over 18 amino acids. J gave up 2 bases and V 5 bases, and 11 bases lay outside the gene matches. The CDR3 region has the DNA TGTGCCAGCAGTCCCTCTCCTAGCGGGAGGGCCCTCACAGATACGCAGTATTTT. Translated, it gives CASSPSPSGRALTDTQYF. Using reference TRBV28 and TRBJ2-3 for the parts outside the CDR3, the full variable domain is DVKVTQSSRYLVKRTGEKVFLECVQDMDHENMFWYRQDPGLGLRLIYFSYDVKMKEKGDIPEGYSVSREKKERFSLILESASTNQTSMYLCASSPSPSGRALTDTQYFGPGTRLTVL.

This clonotype was observed a handful of times. The chain links TRBV6-5 to TRBJ2-6; TRBD2 agrees at 7 bases. The J segment lost 11 bases and the V segment lost 6 bases, leaving 10 bases of the junction unmatched. Germline CDR1 is MNHEY and CDR2 is SVGAGI. The CDR3 loop spans 14 amino acids. DNA of the CDR3: TGTGCCAGCAGGACGCGGGGGTTTGGCGACGTCCTGACTTTC. As protein: CASRTRGFGDVLTF.

This clonotype was seen only a few times. The genes are TRBV4-3 and TRBJ2-7; TRBD1 aligns across 12 bases. With 0 bases clipped from V and 5 bases from J, the junction kept 2 bases outside the gene matches. This CDR3 contains 15 residues. Per germline, CDR1 LGHNA and CDR2 YSLEER. DNA for the CDR3: TGCGCCAGCAGCCAAGAGGGGACAGGGGGCGACGAGCAGTACTTC. This translates into CASSQEGTGGDEQYF.

CDR3 in DNA: TGTGCCAGCAGTCCGGGGGGCGGGAGATGGGAGACCCAGTACTTC. This translates into CASSPGGGRWETQYF. J is TRBJ2-5 and V is TRBV27; D possibly corresponds to TRBD2 (7 bases). Trimming took 5 bases from V and 5 from J, leaving 18 bases between them. This CDR3 is 15 amino acids long. CDR1 MNHEY and CDR2 SMNVEV come from the germline V gene (reference sequence).